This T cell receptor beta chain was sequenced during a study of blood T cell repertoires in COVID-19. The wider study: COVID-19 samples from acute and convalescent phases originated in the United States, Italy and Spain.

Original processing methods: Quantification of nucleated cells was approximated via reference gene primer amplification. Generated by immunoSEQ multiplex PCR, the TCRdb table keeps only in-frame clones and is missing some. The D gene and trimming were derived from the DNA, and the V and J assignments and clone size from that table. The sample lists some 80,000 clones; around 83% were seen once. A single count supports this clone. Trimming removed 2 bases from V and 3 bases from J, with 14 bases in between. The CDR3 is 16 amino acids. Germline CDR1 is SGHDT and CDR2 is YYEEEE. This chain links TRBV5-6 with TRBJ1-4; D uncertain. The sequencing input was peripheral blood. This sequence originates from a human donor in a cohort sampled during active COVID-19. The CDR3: CASSFLGDPANEKLFF. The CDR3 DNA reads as TGTGCCAGCAGCTTCCTAGGCGACCCAGCTAATGAAAAACTGTTTTTT.